This entry lists 22 T cell receptor beta chains sequenced from one sample in a study of blood T cell repertoires in COVID-19. Generated by immunoSEQ multiplex PCR, the TCRdb table keeps only in-frame clones and is missing some. Of approximately 480,000 clones in the sample, approximately 86% were seen once. The sequenced material came from PBMCs or T cells enriched from blood (not recorded which). Receptors originate from a woman aged 18-30 years who had recovered from COVID-19.

This chain uses TRBV24-1 with TRBJ2-7, with 7 positions matching TRBD2. Germline values: CDR1 KGHDR, CDR2 SFDVKD. The CDR3 covers 14 residues. J gave up 0 bases and V 4 bases, and 2 bases lay outside the gene matches. CDR3 coding DNA: TGTGCCACCAGTGAGGGGGGGAACTCCTACGAGCAGTACTTC. This encodes CATSEGGNSYEQYF.

The chain recombines TRBV12-2 with TRBJ2-1; TRBD2 is the table's D call and was not checked against the DNA. TRBV12-2 corresponds to a pseudogene. The CDR3 loop spans 18 amino acids. The DNA for the CDR3 is TGTGCAAGTCGCTTAATGGCGGGCGCAAGGGAAGGGAACAATGAGCAGTTCTTC. Protein sequence: CASRLMAGAREGNNEQFF.

This sequence joins TRBV11-2 and TRBJ2-7; perhaps TRBD1 as D (5 bases). Germline V gene lookup returns CDR1 SGHAT and CDR2 FQNNGV. Trimming cost V 0 bases and J 3 bases, with 12 bases left between them. The CDR3 loop spans 15 amino acids. CDR3 in amino acids: CASSLDPLGLYEQYF. CDR3 bases: TGTGCCAGCAGCTTAGATCCGTTGGGGCTCTACGAGCAGTACTTC.

This clone has a handful of counts. V and J are TRBV7-2 and TRBJ2-1, with D perhaps matching TRBD1 (5 bases). Trimming took off 0 bases at V and 4 bases at J, with 10 bases between the two ends. The germline V gene has CDR1 SGHTA and CDR2 FQGNSA. CDR3 size: 15 residues. In nucleotides, the CDR3 is TGTGCCAGCAGCTTAGCTCTAGGGGCATACAATGAGCAGTTCTTC. Translation gives CASSLALGAYNEQFF. Supplemented by reference TRBV7-2 and TRBJ2-1, the full variable domain reads GAGVSQSPSNKVTEKGKDVELRCDPISGHTALYWYRQSLGQGLEFLIYFQGNSAPDKSGLPSDRFSAERTGGSVSTLTIQRTQQEDSAVYLCASSLALGAYNEQFFGPGTRLTVL.

This rearrangement joins TRBV27 to TRBJ1-1, with D perhaps matching TRBD1 (6 bases). The V gene's germline CDR1 is MNHEY and CDR2 SMNVEV (reference sequence). Trimming cost V 2 bases and J 9 bases, with 13 bases left between them. The CDR3 contains 13 residues. The CDR3 DNA reads TGTGCCAGCAGTTTAGCAGGGGACGGAAAAGCTTTCTTT. Translation: CASSLAGDGKAFF.

The chain uses TRBV3-1 (or the pseudogene TRBV3-2) and TRBJ1-1; 8 positions match TRBD1. V shed 0 bases and J 7 bases; nucleotides not matched to a gene: 4. This CDR3 has 14 amino acids. Per germline, CDR1 LGHDT and CDR2 YNNKEL (reference sequence). CDR3 bases: TGTGCCAGCAGCCAAGACCAGGGGGCGATTGAAGCTTTCTTT. Translated: CASSQDQGAIEAFF.

V is TRBV18 and J is TRBJ2-3; a possible D gene is TRBD2 (5 bases). V lost 6 bases and J lost 4, with 11 bases in between. There are 13 residues in the CDR3. CDR1 KGHSH and CDR2 LQKENI come from the germline V gene. CDR3 in amino acids: CASSGRVPDTQYF. As DNA, the CDR3 is TGTGCCAGCTCTGGGCGGGTCCCAGATACGCAGTATTTT.

The chain recombines TRBV27 with TRBJ2-5; 9 bases match TRBD1. The CDR3 extends over 13 amino acids. Trimming took 6 bases from V and 5 from J; bases not matched to a gene: 4. The germline V gene encodes CDR1 MNHEY and CDR2 SMNVEV (reference sequence). CDR3 loop: CASSPGQGETQYF. The CDR3 region has the DNA TGTGCCAGCAGCCCTGGACAGGGGGAGACCCAGTACTTC.

This clone was counted a few times. In nucleotides, the CDR3 is TGTGCCAGCAGGGGAGGGAATTCACCCCTCCACTTT. Translated, it gives CASRGGNSPLHF. The chain has TRBV2 and TRBJ1-6, with no clear D. The CDR3 length is 12 residues. Germline V gives CDR1 SNHLY, CDR2 FYNNEI. Trimming took 6 bases from V and 7 from J, leaving 7 bases between them.

The chain employs TRBV19 and TRBJ1-1; TRBD1 is a possible D gene (5 bases). Trimming took off 7 bases at V and 10 bases at J, with 16 bases between the two ends. The CDR3 has 12 residues. Germline V gene sequence: CDR1 LNHDA, CDR2 SQIVND (reference sequence). CDR3 coding DNA: TGTGCCAGTACCTCCGGGGCGGAGGGAGCTTTCTTT. Its protein product is CASTSGAEGAFF.

The chain carries TRBV30 and TRBJ1-3; tentatively, D is TRBD1 (6 bases). Germline values: CDR1 GTSNPN, CDR2 SVGIG (reference sequence). The CDR3 runs 15 residues. Trimming removed 2 bases at V and 1 base at J, with 12 bases between. The CDR3 region has the DNA TGTGCCTGGAGTACAGGGCAACAATCTGGAAACACCATATATTTT. It is translated as CAWSTGQQSGNTIYF.

The V and J genes are TRBV12-3 or TRBV12-4 and TRBJ2-7, with 7 bases matching TRBD1. The CDR3 length is 13 residues. Losses at the gene ends were 6 bases for V and 1 base for J; bases not matched to a gene: 3. CDR3 sequence: CASSPRGSYEQYF. Here the CDR3 DNA reads TGTGCCAGCAGCCCCAGGGGGTCCTACGAGCAGTACTTC.

The CDR3 here is CATSDRTGGAGGNQPQHF. In nucleotides, the CDR3 is TGTGCCACCAGTGATCGGACAGGGGGCGCAGGGGGCAATCAGCCCCAGCATTTT. The V call is TRBV24-1, the J call TRBJ1-5; 11 bases fit TRBD1. There are 18 residues in the CDR3. Looked up from germline, CDR1 is KGHDR and CDR2 is SFDVKD. The ends lost 3 bases at V and 2 bases at J; junction bases unmatched: 8.

On this clone itself: The junction and the germline gene differ at one end; a read error may be behind it. The rearrangement joins TRBV27 to TRBJ1-2, with 7 bases that match TRBD1. Germline assignment: CDR1 MNHEY and CDR2 SMNVEV (reference sequence). This CDR3 spans 16 amino acids. This CDR3 reads CASSLYEGGQNYGYTF. CDR3 nucleotide sequence: TGTGCCAGCAGCTTATATGAAGGGGGCCAAAACTATGGCTACACCTTC.

The V gene is TRBV15, the J gene TRBJ1-4; maybe TRBD1 (6 bases). The V gene lost 4 bases and the J gene lost 10 bases, with 10 bases spanning the gap. Germline lookup yields CDR1 LNHNV and CDR2 YYDKDF (reference sequence). This CDR3 is 12 amino acids long. Here the CDR3 DNA reads TGTGCCACCAGCATGGGGGGGCCAAAACTGTTTTTT. Protein sequence: CATSMGGPKLFF.

This clone has just a few counts. V is TRBV5-6 and J is TRBJ2-2; D uncertain. This CDR3 contains 13 residues. Germline CDR1 SGHDT, CDR2 YYEEEE. Trimming cost V 4 bases and J 3 bases, with 7 bases left between them. In nucleotides, the CDR3 is TGTGCCAGCAGCCCCGACTACACCGGGGAGCTGTTTTTT. Its translation: CASSPDYTGELFF.

The chain employs TRBV5-1 and TRBJ1-1; 8 nucleotides line up with TRBD1. Germline V lookup: CDR1 SGHRS, CDR2 YFSETQ. Unmatched junction bases numbered 5, after V lost 0 bases and J lost 7 bases. The CDR3 extends over 14 amino acids. The CDR3 DNA sequence: TGCGCCAGCAGCTTGGACAGGGGGGTAAATGAAGCTTTCTTT. Its translation: CASSLDRGVNEAFF.

The chain carries TRBV6-4 and TRBJ1-2; D may be TRBD1 (5 bases). Per the germline V gene, CDR1 is MRHNA and CDR2 is SNTAGT. CDR3 length equals 15 residues. Trimming shortened V by 4 bases and J by 2 bases, and 14 bases separated the two germline ends. In DNA, the CDR3 is TGTGCCAGCAGTGCCGCGTGGGGGGTCAACTATGGCTACACCTTC. The encoded protein is CASSAAWGVNYGYTF.

This chain connects TRBV6-1 to TRBJ2-1, with D possibly matching TRBD2 (5 bases). Trimming removed 0 bases at V and 4 bases at J, with 7 bases between. CDR1 and CDR2 from the germline V gene are MNHNS and SASEGT. CDR3 length equals 14 residues. The CDR3 loop reads CASSEARTYNEQFF. The DNA for the CDR3 is TGTGCCAGCAGTGAAGCCAGGACTTACAATGAGCAGTTCTTC.

The chain employs TRBV5-4 and TRBJ1-2; D unresolved. V gave up 3 bases and J gave up 0 bases, with 9 bases separating them. Germline CDR1 SGHNT, CDR2 YYREEE (reference sequence). The CDR3 has 14 residues. Written as DNA, the CDR3 is TGTGCCAGCAGCTCGGATGGGCCTAACTATGGCTACACCTTC. Translated: CASSSDGPNYGYTF. Variable domain in full (rest from reference TRBV5-4 and TRBJ1-2): ETGVTQSPTHLIKTRGQQVTLRCSSQSGHNTVSWYQQALGQGPQFIFQYYREEENGRGNFPPRFSGLQFPNYSSELNVNALELDDSALYLCASSSDGPNYGYTFGSGTRLTVV.

The chain has TRBV5-1 and TRBJ2-6; D is unclear. Germline V gene data show CDR1 as SGHRS and CDR2 as YFSETQ. With 0 bases removed from V and 4 bases from J, the gap between germline ends came to 11 bases. The CDR3 contains 16 residues. The DNA of the CDR3 is TGCGCCAGCAGCTTGGCGCGAACAGCCGGGGCCAACGTCCTGACTTTC. It is translated as CASSLARTAGANVLTF.

This clone was recorded only once. V usage is TRBV27 and J usage is TRBJ2-1, with a tentative D call TRBD1 (6 bases). CDR1 and CDR2 (germline): MNHEY, SMNVEV (reference sequence). The CDR3 is 13 amino acids. Trimming removed 5 bases from V and 11 bases from J, with 16 bases in between. DNA for the CDR3: TGTGCCAGCAGTCCCTACACAGGGTCGAAGCAGTTCTTC. Translated: CASSPYTGSKQFF.